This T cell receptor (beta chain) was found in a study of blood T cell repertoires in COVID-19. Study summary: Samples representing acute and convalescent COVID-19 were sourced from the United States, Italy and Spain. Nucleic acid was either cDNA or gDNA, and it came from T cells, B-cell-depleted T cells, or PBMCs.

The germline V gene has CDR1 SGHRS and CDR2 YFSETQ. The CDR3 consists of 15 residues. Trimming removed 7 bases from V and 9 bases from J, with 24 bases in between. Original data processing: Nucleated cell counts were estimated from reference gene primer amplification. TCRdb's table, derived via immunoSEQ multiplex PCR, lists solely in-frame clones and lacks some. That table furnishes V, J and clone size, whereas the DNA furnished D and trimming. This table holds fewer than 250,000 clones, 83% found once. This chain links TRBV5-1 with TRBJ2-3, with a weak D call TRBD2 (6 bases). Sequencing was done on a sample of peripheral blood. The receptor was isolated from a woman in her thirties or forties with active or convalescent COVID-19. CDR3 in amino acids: CASRTGDVTSGTQYF. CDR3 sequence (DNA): TGCGCCAGCCGCACGGGTGACGTGACGAGCGGGACGCAGTATTTT.